Each of the 30 T cell receptor beta chains below was sequenced from the same sample in a study of cytomegalovirus exposure and HLA in healthy donors (dated by TCRdb to about 2017). The method was the immunoSEQ multiplex PCR assay. For the multiplex PCR, a mixture combining 60 forward primers for TCR Vbeta segments and 13 reverse primers for TCR Jbeta segments was used. The table was pulled from immuneACCESS by TCRdb, which kept in-frame rearrangements only. Such tables lose some clones; where checked, under half of the loss comes from unresolved V genes, and the rest has no known cause. This sample lists some 84,000 clones; more than 70% were detected once. Around 2.7% of the sample goes to the ten largest clones. Sequencing used PBMCs. The receptors originated from a male donor in good health and CMV-seropositive.

This chain uses TRBV28 with TRBJ2-7; D gene unclear. CDR3 size: 11 residues. Germline-derived CDR1 and CDR2 are MDHEN and SYDVKM. Trimming removed 4 bases at V and 7 bases at J, with 8 bases between. The CDR3, as DNA: TGTGCCAGCAGTTCCCAGTGGGAGCAGTACTTC. This translates into CASSSQWEQYF.

The CDR3 reads CASSPRLAGGPLPANEQFF. The CDR3 bases are TGTGCCAGCTCACCCAGACTAGCGGGGGGACCCCTCCCCGCGAATGAGCAGTTCTTC. V gene TRBV18 combines with J gene TRBJ2-1; TRBD2 aligns across 13 bases. J lost 7 bases, V lost 3 bases, and 15 bases had no gene match. The CDR3 runs to 19 residues. Germline values: CDR1 KGHSH, CDR2 LQKENI.

The genes are TRBV7-3 and TRBJ2-5, with a weak D call TRBD2 (5 bases). Germline V gene data show CDR1 as SGHTA and CDR2 as FQGTGA. The V end was cut by 4 bases, the J end by 1 base, with 10 bases between. This CDR3 region has 14 residues. CDR3 coding DNA: TGTGCCAGCAGCTCTGGGAGCTCCCAAGAGACCCAGTACTTC. It specifies CASSSGSSQETQYF. The entire variable domain, with the rest obtained from reference TRBV7-3 and TRBJ2-5, is as follows: GAGVSQTPSNKVTEKGKYVELRCDPISGHTALYWYRQSLGQGPEFLIYFQGTGAADDSGLPNDRFFAVRPEGSVSTLKIQRTERGDSAVYLCASSSGSSQETQYFGPGTRLLVL.

V is TRBV5-5 and J is TRBJ2-1; a weak D match, TRBD2 (7 bases). Germline CDR1 reads SGHKS; CDR2 reads YYEKEE (reference sequence). This CDR3 contains 14 residues. The V end lost 0 bases, the J end lost 15 bases, and 19 bases lay between the germline ends. As DNA, the CDR3 is TGTGCCAGCAGCTTGGAAGGGGGAGGGGGGAGGCCGTTCTTC. It translates to CASSLEGGGGRPFF.

J is TRBJ1-2 and V is TRBV6-4; TRBD1 matches at 7 bases. This CDR3 contains 13 residues. Germline V CDR1 and CDR2: MRHNA, SNTAGT. V dropped 9 bases and J dropped 7; count of bases not matched to a gene: 11. This CDR3 reads CASARTGTFGYTF. CDR3 nucleotide sequence: TGTGCCAGTGCTCGGACAGGAACATTTGGCTACACCTTC.

In this sample, this clone turned up a few times. The V gene is TRBV28, the J gene TRBJ1-4, with unresolved D. The V end was cut by 3 bases, the J end by 4 bases, with 12 bases between. The CDR3 sequence is 15 residues long. In germline, CDR1 is MDHEN, CDR2 SYDVKM. CDR3 protein: CASSFGRLGNEKLFF. The CDR3 nucleotides read TGTGCCAGCAGTTTTGGGCGCTTAGGTAATGAAAAACTGTTTTTT.

This chain links TRBV5-6 with TRBJ2-5; 9 bases are shared with TRBD2. J lost 4 bases, V lost 2 bases, and 6 bases had no gene match. The germline gives CDR1 SGHDT, CDR2 YYEEEE. The CDR3 is 15 amino acids. The CDR3 protein is CASSLGGRARETQYF. In DNA form, the CDR3 reads TGTGCCAGCAGCTTAGGCGGGAGGGCACGAGAGACCCAGTACTTC.

The chain employs TRBV7-2 and TRBJ2-4, with D possibly matching TRBD2 (6 bases). The CDR3 sequence is 14 residues long. V shed 5 bases and J shed 8 bases, with 16 bases lying between them. Germline V lookup: CDR1 SGHTA, CDR2 FQGNSA. CDR3 bases: TGTGCCAGCAGCGCAGACTCGGGCGGGGACATTCAGTACTTC. Translated: CASSADSGGDIQYF.

The rearrangement uses TRBV27 and TRBJ2-5, with 9 nucleotides matching TRBD2. Germline-derived CDR1 and CDR2 are MNHEY and SMNVEV (reference sequence). This CDR3 is 16 amino acids long. The V gene end was trimmed by 5 bases and the J gene end by 1 base; junction bases not matched to a gene: 8. CDR3 sequence: CASSGGVLAGQETQYF. CDR3 nucleotides: TGTGCCAGCAGTGGGGGGGTACTAGCGGGCCAAGAGACCCAGTACTTC.

The chain employs TRBV7-2 and TRBJ2-7; 9 bases are shared with TRBD1. V lost 5 bases, J lost 4 bases, and 18 bases stayed unmatched. The length of the CDR3 is 18 residues. Germline CDR1 and CDR2: SGHTA and FQGNSA. CDR3 region: CASSRPSEWGQGSYEQYF. CDR3 nucleotide sequence: TGTGCCAGCAGCCGTCCATCGGAATGGGGACAGGGTTCGTACGAGCAGTACTTC.

The chain is built from TRBV28 and TRBJ1-4; TRBD1 matches 8 bases. V was pared by 5 bases and J by 8 bases, with 10 bases of the junction left unmatched. Per the germline V gene, CDR1 is MDHEN and CDR2 is SYDVKM. The CDR3 spans 15 residues. The CDR3, as DNA: TGTGCCAGCAGTCCGCAGGGGGCCGTTATCGAAAAACTGTTTTTT. Translated, it gives CASSPQGAVIEKLFF. Full variable domain (rest looked up from reference TRBV28 and TRBJ1-4): DVKVTQSSRYLVKRTGEKVFLECVQDMDHENMFWYRQDPGLGLRLIYFSYDVKMKEKGDIPEGYSVSREKKERFSLILESASTNQTSMYLCASSPQGAVIEKLFFGSGTQLSVL.

The rearrangement joins TRBV7-2 to TRBJ1-2, with no clear D. This CDR3 is 14 amino acids long. Per germline, CDR1 SGHTA and CDR2 FQGNSA. The V and J ends lost 1 base and 5 bases respectively, with 11 bases between them. CDR3 DNA: TGTGCCAGCAGCTTAGTAAACAGCTTTTATGGCTACACCTTC. It encodes CASSLVNSFYGYTF.

This chain joins TRBV7-9 and TRBJ2-3, with 10 bases that match TRBD2. V lost 9 bases and J lost 0; bases outside the gene matches: 12. Germline V gives CDR1 SEHNR, CDR2 FQNEAQ (reference sequence). The CDR3 contains 17 residues. CDR3: CASRTSGATDSTDTQYF. The CDR3 region has the DNA TGTGCCAGTCGGACTAGCGGAGCTACTGATAGCACAGATACGCAGTATTTT.

The count of this clone is one. V and J are TRBV7-3 and TRBJ2-1, with 11 bases matching TRBD2. After removal of 3 bases from V and 7 bases from J, the junction contained 5 bases not matched to a gene. The germline CDR1 and CDR2 sequences are SGHTA and FQGTGA. The CDR3 sequence is 15 residues long. In DNA, the CDR3 is TGTGCCAGCAGCTTGGGGGCTAGCGGGAGGAATGAGCAGTTCTTC. This encodes CASSLGASGRNEQFF.

This chain uses TRBV19 with TRBJ2-3; D might be TRBD2 (6 bases). The CDR3 extends over 13 amino acids. Trimming removed 3 bases at V and 3 bases at J, with 7 bases between. Germline CDR1 reads LNHDA; CDR2 reads SQIVND (reference sequence). CDR3 loop: CASSIAGTDTQYF. The CDR3 DNA reads TGTGCCAGTAGTATTGCGGGAACAGATACGCAGTATTTT.

The chain uses TRBV28 and TRBJ2-7, with TRBD2 matching 12 bases. This CDR3 has 17 amino acids. The J segment lost 3 bases and the V segment lost 1 base, leaving 7 bases of the junction unmatched. Germline V gene data show CDR1 as MDHEN and CDR2 as SYDVKM. DNA of the CDR3: TGTGCCAGCAGTTTATACGGACTAGCGGGACCGCTCTACGAGCAGTACTTC. The encoded protein is CASSLYGLAGPLYEQYF.

The V and J genes are TRBV9 and TRBJ1-2, with D perhaps TRBD1 (5 bases). V was cut by 0 bases and J by 6 bases, with 27 bases left in between. The CDR3 is 19 residues long. Looked up from germline, CDR1 is SGDLS and CDR2 is YYNGEE. The CDR3 DNA follows: TGTGCCAGCAGCGTAGCTGAGCAGGACCGTAGGGGTATCTCTGATGGCTACACCTTC. Residues: CASSVAEQDRRGISDGYTF. The whole variable domain, remainder taken from reference TRBV9 and TRBJ1-2, is DSGVTQTPKHLITATGQRVTLRCSPRSGDLSVYWYQQSLDQGLQFLIQYYNGEERAKGNILERFSAQQFPDLHSELNLSSLELGDSALYFCASSVAEQDRRGISDGYTFGSGTRLTVV.

The chain uses TRBV14 and TRBJ2-3; D gene uncertain. CDR1 is SGHDN, CDR2 FVKESK, per germline. With 4 bases removed from V and 0 bases from J, the gap between germline ends came to 8 bases. The CDR3 has 14 residues. The CDR3 sequence: CASSLATSTDTQYF. The CDR3 coding sequence is TGTGCCAGCAGCCTCGCGACTAGCACAGATACGCAGTATTTT.

V is TRBV5-1 and J is TRBJ2-7; TRBD2 matches at 9 bases. J was trimmed by 6 bases and V by 4 bases; bases with no gene match: 8. This CDR3 is built from 14 residues. Germline CDR1 and CDR2: SGHRS and YFSETQ. CDR3: CASSLRAGGSEQYF. CDR3 nucleotides: TGCGCCAGCAGCCTCCGAGCGGGAGGCAGCGAGCAGTACTTC.

This clone was observed a handful of times. The chain is built from TRBV7-9 and TRBJ2-7, with unresolved D. CDR1 SEHNR and CDR2 FQNEAQ come from the germline V gene (reference sequence). Trimming shortened V by 2 bases and J by 6 bases, and 8 bases separated the two germline ends. The CDR3 extends over 12 amino acids. The CDR3 nucleotides read TGTGCCAGCAGCTTAACAGTGTCCGAGCAGTACTTC. Its protein is CASSLTVSEQYF.

V usage is TRBV12-1 and J usage is TRBJ1-4. TRBV12-1 is termed a pseudogene. This CDR3 has 15 residues. Written as DNA, the CDR3 is TGTGCCAGCAGCCGGGGTGATAGGGGGGGAGAAAAACTGTTTTTT. This codes for CASSRGDRGGEKLFF.

The chain employs TRBV18 and TRBJ2-3, with D uncertain. The germline V gene has CDR1 KGHSH and CDR2 LQKENI. The CDR3 has 16 amino acids. The ends were cut back, 1 base at V and 2 bases at J, with 13 bases in the middle. This CDR3 reads CASSPLPRLSTDTQYF. The CDR3 bases are TGTGCCAGCTCACCACTTCCGAGGTTATCCACAGATACGCAGTATTTT.

The chain is built from TRBV23-1 and TRBJ2-6; 11 bases align to TRBD1. TRBV23-1 is assigned to the ORF class and has an uncertain function. The CDR3 is 17 amino acids. The V segment lost 10 bases and the J segment 3 bases; nucleotides outside the gene matches: 11. The CDR3 is CATKAGQGDFGANVLTF. The CDR3 coding sequence is TGCGCCACGAAGGCGGGACAGGGGGACTTTGGGGCCAACGTCCTGACTTTC.

The rearrangement joins TRBV11-2 to TRBJ2-7; 12 nucleotides match TRBD2. The V segment lost 1 base and the J segment 6 bases; nucleotides outside the gene matches: 16. Germline V lookup: CDR1 SGHAT, CDR2 FQNNGV. The CDR3 is 19 residues long. CDR3 loop: CASSLGVWGLAGMVGEQYF. The CDR3 DNA sequence: TGTGCCAGCAGCTTAGGAGTGTGGGGACTAGCGGGTATGGTGGGCGAGCAGTACTTC.

V usage is TRBV25-1 and J usage is TRBJ1-2; D is perhaps TRBD1 (5 bases). This CDR3 has 15 residues. Trimming took off 6 bases at V and 5 bases at J, with 19 bases between the two ends. Germline V gene sequence: CDR1 MGHDK, CDR2 SYGVNS. The DNA of the CDR3 is TGTGCCAGCAGGTCTGGTGTTGGGGCGGGATATGGCTACACCTTC. Translation: CASRSGVGAGYGYTF.

The rearrangement joins TRBV10-3 to TRBJ2-3; TRBD2 agrees at 13 bases. CDR1 is ENHRY, CDR2 SYGVKD, per germline. The CDR3 is 17 amino acids. Unmatched junction bases numbered 11, after V lost 10 bases and J lost 1 base. CDR3 in DNA: TGTGCCACCGCACTAGCGGGAGGGCGGGGAGGCACAGATACGCAGTATTTT. It codes for CATALAGGRGGTDTQYF.

This clone was counted between two and nine times. This chain uses TRBV7-9 with TRBJ1-1, with TRBD1 matching 7 bases. The CDR3 has 12 amino acids. The trim removed 1 base at V and 10 bases at J, leaving 3 bases unmatched. Germline-derived CDR1 and CDR2 are SEHNR and FQNEAQ (reference sequence). The DNA for the CDR3 is TGTGCCAGCAGCTTAGAGACAGGGACAGCTTTCTTT. It codes for CASSLETGTAFF. Supplemented by reference TRBV7-9 and TRBJ1-1, the full variable domain reads DTGVSQNPRHKITKRGQNVTFRCDPISEHNRLYWYRQTLGQGPEFLTYFQNEAQLEKSRLLSDRFSAERPKGSFSTLEIQRTEQGDSAMYLCASSLETGTAFFGQGTRLTVV.

This clone was counted only a few times. This chain links TRBV28 with TRBJ1-5; D is uncertain. V lost 6 bases and J lost 4, with 13 bases in between. The CDR3 is 14 amino acids. Germline V gene lookup returns CDR1 MDHEN and CDR2 SYDVKM. The CDR3 region has the DNA TGTGCCAGCAGGGCGGGTGGAGGGAATCAGCCCCAGCATTTT. It yields the protein CASRAGGGNQPQHF.

This clone was detected a few times. The genes are TRBV19 and TRBJ1-5, with 8 bases fitting TRBD1. The CDR3 is made up of 16 amino acids. CDR1 is LNHDA, CDR2 SQIVND, per germline (reference sequence). V shed 5 bases and J 3 bases; nucleotides not matched to a gene: 9. The CDR3 bases are TGTGCCAGTAGTCCCGGGGGCAGGGGGCCCAATCAGCCCCAGCATTTT. Its protein is CASSPGGRGPNQPQHF.

The chain joins TRBV4-1 to TRBJ1-5; D unresolved. CDR3 length equals 13 residues. V was trimmed by 0 bases and J by 8 bases, leaving 8 bases between them. Looked up from germline, CDR1 is MGHRA and CDR2 is YSYEKL. CDR3 DNA sequence: TGCGCCAGCAGCCAAGATACGGAGGAGCCCCAGCATTTT. Protein: CASSQDTEEPQHF.